One T cell receptor beta chain is described in this entry. Recipient blood drawn about 28 days pretransplant and days 30, 100, 180 after. CDR3 length: 13 residues. CDR1 is SNHLY and CDR2 is FYNNEI in the germline V gene. The V gene lost 8 bases and the J gene lost 1 base, with 9 bases spanning the gap. TCRdb keeps only in-frame clones here, not all; method: immunoSEQ multiplex PCR. The sample lists 13,000 to 15,000 clones, 94% occurring once. This sample was included in a study of T cell clonotyping in hematopoietic cell transplantation. The sequenced sample was PBMCs, obtained 30 days after allogeneic stem cell transplant. The clonotype comes from a male patient between 60 and 69 years old who had an allogeneic stem cell transplant from an unrelated donor, so the T cells may come from the graft donor. Some clones in this sample may be carry-over from other donors' samples. The J gene is TRBJ1-3, the V gene TRBV2, with D possibly being TRBD1 (5 bases). CDR3 sequence reads: CASGRTSGNTIYF. The CDR3 DNA sequence: TGTGCCAGCGGAAGGACATCTGGAAACACCATATATTTT.